This T cell receptor beta chain was found in a study of neurological immune-mediated disorders. This CDR3 comprises 16 residues. CDR1 and CDR2 (germline): DFQATT, SNEGSKA (reference sequence). V shed 1 base, J shed 3 bases, and the junction held 7 bases outside the gene matches. Points from the study as a whole: In multiple sclerosis patients, the repertoire cluster was unrelated to clinical or MRI findings. None of the CDR3 amino acid sequences found in expanded clones was shared across subjects. This suggests that the TCR-beta repertoires were private in all groups. HTLV-1-associated myelopathy had the most TCR clonal expansion, and multiple sclerosis had the least, less than healthy controls.

This clonotype was counted ten times or more. The antigen is unknown. MiXCR, run by TCRdb on the 5' RACE reads, gives a single entry per CDR3 protein. The sample lists approximately 89,000 distinct CDR3 sequences; around 4% were seen once. Time point reported: longitudinal time-point 3. Libraries used 2 million unsorted PBMCs kept frozen in RNAlater. V is TRBV20-1 and J is TRBJ2-3, with TRBD2 identical over 10 bases. The source is a woman aged 55 to 70 with multiple sclerosis. Sequenced sample: PBMCs. Here the CDR3 reads CSARGASGGPTDTQYF. In DNA form, the CDR3 reads TGCAGTGCTAGAGGAGCTAGCGGGGGACCTACAGATACGCAGTATTTT.